This T cell receptor (beta chain) was profiled in a study of molecular identifiers for immune sequencing clone quantification. TCRdb processed the PCR reads anew with MiXCR; each CDR3 protein has one entry. The sample has approximately 550,000 distinct CDR3 sequences; 20% to 25% are singletons. Trimming pared 4 bases from V and 0 bases from J, leaving 10 bases between. Germline V gene lookup returns CDR1 LGHNA and CDR2 YNFKEQ. This CDR3 is 15 amino acids long. Sequenced: naive CD8+ T cells from blood, with Jurkat cell RNA spiked in. Subset defined: FACS-sorted CD8+CD4-CCR7+CD45RA+ naive T cells. The gene calls are TRBV4-2 and TRBJ2-1; D is possibly TRBD1 (6 bases). The source is a human donor in good health. Some libraries in this study had Jurkat cell RNA spiked in. DNA of the CDR3: TGTGCCAGCAGCCCCCGGACAGACTCCTACAATGAGCAGTTCTTC. It encodes CASSPRTDSYNEQFF.